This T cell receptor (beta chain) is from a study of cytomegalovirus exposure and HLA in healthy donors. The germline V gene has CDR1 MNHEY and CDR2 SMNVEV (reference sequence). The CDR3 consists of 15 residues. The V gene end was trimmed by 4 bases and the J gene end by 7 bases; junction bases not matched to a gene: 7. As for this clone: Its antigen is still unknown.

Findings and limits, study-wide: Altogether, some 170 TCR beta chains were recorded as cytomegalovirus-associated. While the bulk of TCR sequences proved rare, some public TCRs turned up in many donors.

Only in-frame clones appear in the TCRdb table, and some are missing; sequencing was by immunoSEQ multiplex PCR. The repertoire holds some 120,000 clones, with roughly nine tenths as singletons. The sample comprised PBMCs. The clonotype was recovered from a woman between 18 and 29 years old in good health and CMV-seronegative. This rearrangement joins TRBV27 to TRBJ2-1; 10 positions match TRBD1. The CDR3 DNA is TGTGCCAGCAGTTGGTCGACAGGGGGCATGAATGAGCAGTTCTTC. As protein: CASSWSTGGMNEQFF.